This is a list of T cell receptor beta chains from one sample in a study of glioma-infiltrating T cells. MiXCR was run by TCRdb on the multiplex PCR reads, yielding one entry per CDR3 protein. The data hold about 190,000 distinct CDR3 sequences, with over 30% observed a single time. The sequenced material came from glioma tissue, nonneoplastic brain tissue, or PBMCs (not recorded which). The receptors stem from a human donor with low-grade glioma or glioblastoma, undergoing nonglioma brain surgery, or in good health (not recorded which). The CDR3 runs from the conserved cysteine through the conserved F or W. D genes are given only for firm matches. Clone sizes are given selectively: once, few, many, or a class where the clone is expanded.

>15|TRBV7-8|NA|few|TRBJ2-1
TGTGCCAGCAGCTTAATAGCTACCCCCTACAATGAGCAGTTCTTC
CASSLIATPYNEQFF
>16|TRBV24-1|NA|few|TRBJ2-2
TGTGCCACCAGTGACGCCAAGACAGGCGGCACCGGGGAGCTGTTTTTT
CATSDAKTGGTGELFF
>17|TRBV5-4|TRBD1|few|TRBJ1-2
TGTGCCAGCAGCACGGGACAGGGGGCCACGGCTAACTATGGCTACACCTTC
CASSTGQGATANYGYTF
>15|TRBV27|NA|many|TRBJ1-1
TGTGCCAGCAGTCGTCCCGGGCTCTATGGGACTGAAGCTTTCTTT
CASSRPGLYGTEAFF
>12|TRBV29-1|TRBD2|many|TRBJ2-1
TGCAGCGTTGGGGGACTAGCGGTTGAGCAGTTCTTC
CSVGGLAVEQFF
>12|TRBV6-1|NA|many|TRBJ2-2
TGTGCCAGCAGCTTTAGTCTCGGGGAGCTGTTTTTT
CASSFSLGELFF
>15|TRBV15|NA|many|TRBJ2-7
TGTGCCACCAGCAGAGTAGGCGGGGATTACTACGAGCAGTACTTC
CATSRVGGDYYEQYF
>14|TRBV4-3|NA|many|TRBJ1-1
TGCGCCAGCAGCCAAGAGGCTCTGAGGCCAGAAGCTTTCTTT
CASSQEALRPEAFF
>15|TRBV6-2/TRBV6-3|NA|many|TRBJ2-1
TGTGCCAGCAGTTACTGGGGCGGGACGTTCGGTGAGCAGTTCTTC
CASSYWGGTFGEQFF
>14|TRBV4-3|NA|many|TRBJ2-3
TGCGCCAGCAGCCAAGCGCCGGGGGCAGATACGCAGTATTTT
CASSQAPGADTQYF
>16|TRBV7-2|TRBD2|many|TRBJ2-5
TGTGCCAGCAGCTTAGCTTGGTCTAGCGGGAGTGAGACCCAGTACTTC
CASSLAWSSGSETQYF
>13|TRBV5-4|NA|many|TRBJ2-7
TGTGCCAGCAGCGGGGTGGGTACTGGCGAGCAGTACTTC
CASSGVGTGEQYF
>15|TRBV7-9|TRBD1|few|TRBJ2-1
TGTGCCAGCAGCTTTTCACGGGACAGGAACAATGAGCAGTTCTTC
CASSFSRDRNNEQFF
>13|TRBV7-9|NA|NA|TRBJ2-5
TGTGCCAGCAGCTCTGCAGGGGAGGAGACCCAGTACTTC
CASSSAGEETQYF
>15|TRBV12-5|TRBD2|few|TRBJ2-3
TGTGCTAGTGGTTCGCGGGGGGCTAGCACAGATACGCAGTATTTT
CASGSRGASTDTQYF
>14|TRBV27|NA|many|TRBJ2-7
TGTGCCAGCAACCGTGAGGGAACTTCCTACGAGCAGTACTTC
CASNREGTSYEQYF
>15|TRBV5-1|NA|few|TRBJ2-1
TGCGCCAGCAGCTCCCGTGCAAGCTCCTACAATGAGCAGTTCTTC
CASSSRASSYNEQFF
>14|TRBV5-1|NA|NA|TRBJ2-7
TGCGCCAGCAGCTGGGGAAAGGCGAACTACGAGCAGTACTTC
CASSWGKANYEQYF
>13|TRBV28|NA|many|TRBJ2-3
TGTGCCAGCAGTTTCAACAGGGATTATACGCAGTATTTT
CASSFNRDYTQYF
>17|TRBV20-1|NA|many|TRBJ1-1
TGCAGTGCTAGAGGAGCGGGGCAGTCAGTGGGGAACACTGAAGCTTTCTTT
CSARGAGQSVGNTEAFF
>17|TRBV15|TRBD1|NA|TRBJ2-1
TGTGCCACCAGCACCTCCCCCGGGGCAGGGGGCTACAATGAGCAGTTCTTC
CATSTSPGAGGYNEQFF
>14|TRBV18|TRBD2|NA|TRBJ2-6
TGTGCCAGCTCCGCGGGAGCCGGGTCCAACGTCCTGACTTTC
CASSAGAGSNVLTF
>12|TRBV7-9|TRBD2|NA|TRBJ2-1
TGTGCCAGCAGCTTAGGGACTAGCGGGCAGTTCTTC
CASSLGTSGQFF
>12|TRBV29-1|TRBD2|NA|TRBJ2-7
TGCAGCGGTGGGACTAGTGGCTACGAGCAGTACTTC
CSGGTSGYEQYF
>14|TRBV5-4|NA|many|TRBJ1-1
TGTGCCAGCAGCTTCGGGTGGAAGGGCACTGAAGCTTTCTTT
CASSFGWKGTEAFF
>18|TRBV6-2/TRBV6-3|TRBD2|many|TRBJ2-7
TGTGCCAGCAGTTACCCAGTTACCGGGACTAGGACCGACTACGAGCAGTACTTC
CASSYPVTGTRTDYEQYF
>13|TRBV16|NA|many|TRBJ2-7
TGTGCCAGCAGCCAGTGGAGTGCCTACGAGCAGTACTTC
CASSQWSAYEQYF
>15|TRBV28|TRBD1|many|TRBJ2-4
TGTGCCAGCAGTTTTACAGGGGGCGCCAAAAACATTCAGTACTTC
CASSFTGGAKNIQYF
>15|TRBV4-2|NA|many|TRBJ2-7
TGTGCCAGCAGCCAAGCCCCGGGCTACAGCTACGAGCAGTACTTC
CASSQAPGYSYEQYF
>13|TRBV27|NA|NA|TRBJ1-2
TGTGCCAGCGGCTACAGGATTAACTATGGCTACACCTTC
CASGYRINYGYTF
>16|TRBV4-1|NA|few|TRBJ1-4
TGCGCCAGCAGCCGCCCCGGTAGGTGGATTTACGAAAAACTGTTTTTT
CASSRPGRWIYEKLFF